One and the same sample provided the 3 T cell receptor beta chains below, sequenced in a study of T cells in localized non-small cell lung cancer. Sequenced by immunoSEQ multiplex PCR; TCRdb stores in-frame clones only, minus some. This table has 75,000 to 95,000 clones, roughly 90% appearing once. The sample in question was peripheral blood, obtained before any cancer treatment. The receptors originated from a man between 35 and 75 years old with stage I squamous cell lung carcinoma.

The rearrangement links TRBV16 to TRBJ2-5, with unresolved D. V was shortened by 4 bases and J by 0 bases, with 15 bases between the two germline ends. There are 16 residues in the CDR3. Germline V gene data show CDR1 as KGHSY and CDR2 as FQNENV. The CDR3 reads CASSLSGAGYQETQYF. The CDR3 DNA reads TGTGCCAGCAGCCTTTCGGGCGCCGGGTACCAAGAGACCCAGTACTTC.

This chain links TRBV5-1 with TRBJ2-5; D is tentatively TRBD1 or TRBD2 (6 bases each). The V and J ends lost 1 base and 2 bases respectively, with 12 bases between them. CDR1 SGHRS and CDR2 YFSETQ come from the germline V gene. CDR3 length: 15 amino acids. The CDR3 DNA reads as TGCGCCAGCAGCTTGCTGGGGGGCGTTCAAGAGACCCAGTACTTC. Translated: CASSLLGGVQETQYF.

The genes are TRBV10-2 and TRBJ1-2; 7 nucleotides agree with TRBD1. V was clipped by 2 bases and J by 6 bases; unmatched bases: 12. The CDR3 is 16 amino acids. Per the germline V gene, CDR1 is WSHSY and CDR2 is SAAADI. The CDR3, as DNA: TGCGCCAGCAGTGAGCACCATAACAGGGGATCCGATGGCTACACCTTC. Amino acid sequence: CASSEHHNRGSDGYTF.